Each of the 9 T cell receptor beta chains below was sequenced from the same sample in a study of shared clonotypes between healthy human individuals. Assay: immunoSEQ multiplex PCR; the TCRdb copy retains only in-frame clones and omits some. The table lists 2,500,000 or so clones, around 93% of them singletons. Sequences were obtained from naive CD4+ T cells from PBMCs. Subset here: CD45RA+ positively selected. The receptors were sampled from a man between 18 and 35 years old in good health. Some clones in this sample may be carry-over from other donors' samples.

The V and J genes are TRBV13 and TRBJ2-3; D is unclear. Germline lookup yields CDR1 PRHDT and CDR2 FYEKMQ (reference sequence). This CDR3 spans 14 amino acids. V dropped 8 bases and J dropped 2 bases, with 14 bases sitting between them. This CDR3 is CASAIDGYTDTQYF. The CDR3 coding sequence is TGTGCCAGCGCTATCGACGGGTACACAGATACGCAGTATTTT.

This clone occurred a few times. The CDR3 here is CASSSSGSAKNIQYF. The CDR3 DNA reads TGCGCCAGCAGCTCTAGCGGGAGTGCCAAAAACATTCAGTACTTC. This rearrangement joins TRBV5-1 to TRBJ2-4; 10 nucleotides agree with TRBD2. CDR3 size: 15 residues. The V gene end was trimmed by 3 bases and the J gene end by 1 base; junction bases not matched to a gene: 1. Germline loops: CDR1 SGHRS, CDR2 YFSETQ.

J is TRBJ1-2 and V is TRBV18; a possible D gene is TRBD1 (6 bases). Looked up from germline, CDR1 is KGHSH and CDR2 is LQKENI. CDR3 length equals 14 residues. Trimming removed 3 bases from V and 2 bases from J, with 10 bases in between. As DNA, the CDR3 is TGTGCCAGCTCACCTCTTCAGGGGAACTATGGCTACACCTTC. Its protein is CASSPLQGNYGYTF. Using reference TRBV18 and TRBJ1-2 for the parts outside the CDR3, the full variable domain is NAGVMQNPRHLVRRRGQEARLRCSPMKGHSHVYWYRQLPEEGLKFMVYLQKENIIDESGMPKERFSAEFPKEGPSILRIQQVVRGDSAAYFCASSPLQGNYGYTFGSGTRLTVV.

This clone was picked up one time. The rearrangement joins TRBV7-9 to TRBJ2-1, with TRBD2 identical over 7 bases. The CDR3 contains 14 residues. Germline V CDR1 and CDR2: SEHNR, FQNEAQ (reference sequence). Trimming cost V 5 bases and J 7 bases; bases outside gene matches: 8. The CDR3 region is CASSGLVRSNEQFF. CDR3 in DNA: TGTGCCAGCAGCGGACTAGTTCGGTCGAATGAGCAGTTCTTC.

The chain links TRBV5-1 to TRBJ2-1, with TRBD2 matching 9 bases. The CDR3 extends over 17 amino acids. The ends lost 0 bases at V and 6 bases at J; junction bases unmatched: 10. Germline assignment: CDR1 SGHRS and CDR2 YFSETQ. This CDR3 reads CASSLVMVAGDRNEQFF. Here the CDR3 DNA reads TGCGCCAGCAGCTTGGTAATGGTAGCGGGAGATCGCAATGAGCAGTTCTTC.

The rearrangement uses TRBV10-3 and TRBJ1-2; 7 positions agree with TRBD1. Germline loops: CDR1 ENHRY, CDR2 SYGVKD. The ends lost 0 bases at V and 4 bases at J; junction bases unmatched: 2. The CDR3 runs to 14 residues. The CDR3: CAISESGTAYGYTF. In DNA, the CDR3 is TGTGCCATCAGTGAGTCCGGGACAGCCTATGGCTACACCTTC.

This clone appeared a few times. J is TRBJ1-5 and V is TRBV5-5; D is unclear. The V gene lost 4 bases and the J gene lost 4 bases, with 15 bases spanning the gap. The CDR3 has 15 amino acids. Germline CDR1 reads SGHKS; CDR2 reads YYEKEE (reference sequence). CDR3 nucleotides: TGTGCCAGCAGCCGCTTTTGGACGGGGAATCAGCCCCAGCATTTT. Amino acid sequence: CASSRFWTGNQPQHF.

This chain joins TRBV7-9 and TRBJ2-1; TRBD1 or TRBD2 may be the D gene (6 bases each). The CDR3 contains 14 residues. Trimming removed 10 bases from V and 6 bases from J, with 19 bases in between. Per the germline V gene, CDR1 is SEHNR and CDR2 is FQNEAQ (reference sequence). The CDR3 reads CANDQWGAGNEQFF. In nucleotides, the CDR3 is TGTGCCAACGACCAGTGGGGGGCGGGCAATGAGCAGTTCTTC.

This chain uses TRBV19 with TRBJ2-1; TRBD2 aligns across 8 bases. V was pared by 3 bases and J by 8 bases, with 9 bases of the junction left unmatched. The germline V gene has CDR1 LNHDA and CDR2 SQIVND (reference sequence). The CDR3 extends over 15 amino acids. CDR3 sequence reads: CASSILAGPADEQFF. The CDR3 DNA sequence: TGTGCCAGTAGTATCCTAGCGGGTCCCGCTGATGAGCAGTTCTTC. Using reference TRBV19 and TRBJ2-1 for the parts outside the CDR3, the full variable domain is DGGITQSPKYLFRKEGQNVTLSCEQNLNHDAMYWYRQDPGQGLRLIYYSQIVNDFQKGDIAEGYSVSREKKESFPLTVTSAQKNPTAFYLCASSILAGPADEQFFGPGTRLTVL.